The 31 T cell receptor beta chains given below trace back to one sample, sequenced in a study of T cell responses to AZD1222 COVID-19 vaccine. Clones were read by immunoSEQ multiplex PCR, and TCRdb kept only the in-frame ones, dropping some. The sample consists of about 150,000 clones, about nine tenths of them appearing once. Sequenced material: peripheral blood, taken on day 0 of AZD1222 vaccination. The receptors here all came from an adult in good health.

This clone was found a few times. This chain joins TRBV29-1 and TRBJ1-2; D perhaps matches TRBD1 (5 bases). Germline-derived CDR1 and CDR2 are SQVTM and ANQGSEA. V lost 6 bases to trimming and J lost 2 bases, with 16 bases between them. This CDR3 comprises 14 residues. The CDR3 bases are TGCAGCGTCCGACTGGACATGCTGAACTATGGCTACACCTTC. Encoded protein: CSVRLDMLNYGYTF.

The gene calls are TRBV3-1 (or the pseudogene TRBV3-2) and TRBJ2-7, with D hard to call. Trimming removed 2 bases at V and 3 bases at J, with 5 bases between. The CDR3 extends over 12 amino acids. From germline, CDR1 is LGHDT and CDR2 YNNKEL (reference sequence). CDR3 nucleotide sequence: TGTGCCAGCAGCCAAACGGACTACGAGCAGTACTTC. It specifies CASSQTDYEQYF.

The chain carries TRBV9 and TRBJ1-3; tentative D call: TRBD1 (5 bases). Between the trimmed V and J ends, which lost 0 bases and 0 bases, there was a span of 7 bases. This CDR3 is 15 amino acids long. Per germline, CDR1 SGDLS and CDR2 YYNGEE. The chain's CDR3 is CASSVGGISGNTIYF. As DNA, the CDR3 is TGTGCCAGCAGCGTAGGGGGGATCTCTGGAAACACCATATATTTT.

This chain uses TRBV7-9 with TRBJ1-1; D is uncertain. The CDR3 length is 14 residues. Germline V CDR1 and CDR2: SEHNR, FQNEAQ (reference sequence). With 1 base removed from V and 4 bases from J, the gap between germline ends came to 10 bases. The CDR3 DNA reads as TGTGCCAGCAGCTTAGTAGTAGGGAGCACTGAAGCTTTCTTT. It yields the protein CASSLVVGSTEAFF.

This chain joins TRBV6-1 and TRBJ1-4; D is possibly TRBD1 (6 bases). CDR1 and CDR2 from the germline V gene are MNHNS and SASEGT. The CDR3 has 15 amino acids. V shed 0 bases and J shed 3 bases, with 8 bases lying between them. CDR3 protein: CASSEAAGANEKLFF. DNA of the CDR3: TGTGCCAGCAGTGAAGCGGCAGGGGCTAATGAAAAACTGTTTTTT.

As for this clone: Other nucleotide sequences in the sample specify the same CDR3. V and J are TRBV28 and TRBJ2-1; no firm D call. CDR1 and CDR2 from the germline V gene are MDHEN and SYDVKM. Trimming removed 8 bases at V and 5 bases at J, with 4 bases between. This CDR3 spans 10 amino acids. CDR3 sequence (DNA): TGTGCCAGCCGGGACAATGAGCAGTTCTTC. Translated: CASRDNEQFF.

This CDR3 is CASSYPGEVQETQYF. CDR3 in DNA: TGTGCCAGCAGTTACCCGGGAGAGGTCCAAGAGACCCAGTACTTC. This chain uses TRBV6-6 with TRBJ2-5; tentative D call: TRBD2 (6 bases). Deletions cut 2 bases from V and 1 base from J, with 11 bases between. CDR3 length: 15 residues. Germline lookup yields CDR1 MNHNY and CDR2 SVGAGI (reference sequence).

The chain's CDR3 is CASSRPAGVFPSPLHF. The CDR3 nucleotides read TGTGCCAGCTCACGACCTGCTGGAGTATTCCCCTCACCCCTCCACTTT. The chain has TRBV18 and TRBJ1-6; D call uncertain. The V end was cut by 4 bases, the J end by 10 bases, with 20 bases between. Germline-derived CDR1 and CDR2 are KGHSH and LQKENI. This CDR3 region has 16 residues.

The genes are TRBV4-2 and TRBJ1-1; D remains unclear. Germline V gene data show CDR1 as LGHNA and CDR2 as YNFKEQ. CDR3 size: 15 residues. Deletions cut 1 base from V and 5 bases from J, with 14 bases between. The CDR3 nucleotides are TGTGCCAGCAGCCAAGTATTAGGGTTTCAAACTGAAGCTTTCTTT. Encoded protein: CASSQVLGFQTEAFF.

The chain joins TRBV5-4 to TRBJ1-5; TRBD1 matches at 7 bases. CDR1 is SGHNT and CDR2 is YYREEE in the germline V gene (reference sequence). V was clipped by 3 bases and J by 0 bases; unmatched bases: 12. The CDR3 runs 18 residues. The CDR3: CASSYPGQFSYSNQPQHF. The CDR3 DNA sequence: TGTGCCAGCAGCTATCCGGGACAGTTTTCTTATAGCAATCAGCCCCAGCATTTT.

This chain links TRBV4-1 with TRBJ1-1; D ambiguous. The CDR3 totals 14 residues. V was cut by 0 bases and J by 8 bases, with 13 bases left in between. Germline V gene lookup returns CDR1 MGHRA and CDR2 YSYEKL. The CDR3 reads CASSQEAGPWEAFF. In nucleotides, the CDR3 is TGCGCCAGCAGCCAAGAGGCGGGCCCCTGGGAAGCTTTCTTT.

This clone was counted once. CDR3 DNA sequence: TGTGCCAGCAGTTCCTCGCCAACCTACGAGCAGTACTTC. Translation: CASSSSPTYEQYF. V usage is TRBV27 and J usage is TRBJ2-7, with D unresolved. Germline V lookup: CDR1 MNHEY, CDR2 SMNVEV (reference sequence). This CDR3 region has 13 residues. With 4 bases removed from V and 2 bases from J, the gap between germline ends came to 9 bases.

This rearrangement joins TRBV19 to TRBJ1-1; unclear D gene. Trimming left V 1 base short and J 5 bases short, with 8 bases between. The CDR3 loop spans 13 amino acids. CDR1 LNHDA and CDR2 SQIVND come from the germline V gene (reference sequence). The CDR3 spells CASSIVWGTEAFF. For the CDR3, the DNA is TGTGCCAGTAGTATAGTATGGGGTACTGAAGCTTTCTTT.

The rearrangement links TRBV4-2 to TRBJ2-6; the match to TRBD1 covers 7 bases. Germline V lookup: CDR1 LGHNA, CDR2 YNFKEQ. Trimming took 4 bases from V and 0 from J; bases not matched to a gene: 0. The CDR3 is 15 residues long. The CDR3 DNA reads as TGTGCCAGCAGCCGGGACAGCTCTGGGGCCAACGTCCTGACTTTC. Protein sequence: CASSRDSSGANVLTF.

This clone was observed a few times. V gene TRBV7-9 combines with J gene TRBJ2-3; 8 positions match TRBD1. CDR1 and CDR2 (germline): SEHNR, FQNEAQ (reference sequence). This CDR3 has 15 residues. V lost 0 bases, J lost 2 bases, and 1 base stayed unmatched. DNA for the CDR3: TGTGCCAGCAGCTTAGCACAGGGGGACACAGATACGCAGTATTTT. Translating it yields CASSLAQGDTDTQYF.

The CDR3 region is CASSVDRGYGYTF. CDR3 nucleotide sequence: TGTGCCAGCAGCGTAGACCGGGGCTATGGCTACACCTTC. The V gene is TRBV9, the J gene TRBJ1-2; D unresolved. CDR3 length equals 13 residues. Trimming cost V 0 bases and J 4 bases, with 7 bases left between them. The germline V gene has CDR1 SGDLS and CDR2 YYNGEE.

The chain carries TRBV6-2 or TRBV6-3 and TRBJ1-1, with unresolved D. The V gene lost 5 bases and the J gene lost 10 bases, with 11 bases spanning the gap. Germline-derived CDR1 and CDR2 are MNHEY and SVGEGT. The CDR3 runs to 11 residues. The DNA of the CDR3 is TGTGCCAGCAGTGAGGCTCTCCGAGCTTTCTTT. It codes for CASSEALRAFF.

This chain joins TRBV3-1 (or the pseudogene TRBV3-2) and TRBJ2-3; TRBD1 matches at 7 bases. With V trimmed by 5 bases and J by 3 bases, 8 bases remained unmatched. This CDR3 has 15 residues. Germline V gives CDR1 LGHDT, CDR2 YNNKEL (reference sequence). The CDR3 loop is CASSTRGLDTDTQYF. CDR3 in DNA: TGTGCCAGCAGCACCAGGGGGTTGGATACAGATACGCAGTATTTT.

The chain combines TRBV7-3 with TRBJ1-2; D not certain. The V end lost 5 bases, the J end lost 0 bases, and 10 bases lay between the germline ends. From germline, CDR1 is SGHTA and CDR2 FQGTGA. This CDR3 contains 14 residues. CDR3 loop: CASSPSPANYGYTF. DNA of the CDR3: TGTGCCAGCAGCCCATCGCCAGCTAACTATGGCTACACCTTC.

The V gene is TRBV4-1, the J gene TRBJ1-2, with D tentatively TRBD1 (5 bases). The CDR3 totals 14 residues. Between the trimmed V and J ends, which lost 2 bases and 4 bases, there was a span of 11 bases. CDR1 is MGHRA, CDR2 YSYEKL, per germline. The CDR3 reads CASSQWGDIYGYTF. CDR3 sequence (DNA): TGCGCCAGCAGCCAATGGGGCGACATCTATGGCTACACCTTC.

The chain joins TRBV18 to TRBJ1-2; the D is unclear. Germline values: CDR1 KGHSH, CDR2 LQKENI. Trimming took 3 bases from V and 4 from J, leaving 18 bases between them. The CDR3 covers 16 residues. CDR3 sequence (DNA): TGTGCCAGCTCACCTGTTTTTCGGCATCCAAGCTATGGCTACACCTTC. Encoded protein: CASSPVFRHPSYGYTF.

The genes are TRBV6-2 or TRBV6-3 and TRBJ2-7, with D possibly being TRBD2 (6 bases). V gave up 0 bases and J gave up 6 bases, with 15 bases separating them. Germline-derived CDR1 and CDR2 are MNHEY and SVGEGT. This CDR3 contains 15 residues. In DNA, the CDR3 is TGTGCCAGCAGTTACTCTTCGCGACTAGTGGGCGAGCAGTACTTC. Encoded protein: CASSYSSRLVGEQYF.

The CDR3, as DNA: TGTGCCAGCAGCTCCGGACAGGGGGCACGTGAAAAACTGTTTTTT. Amino acid sequence: CASSSGQGAREKLFF. The J gene is TRBJ1-4, the V gene TRBV11-1; 11 nucleotides line up with TRBD1. The CDR3 runs to 15 residues. V shed 4 bases, J shed 7 bases, and the junction held 5 bases outside the gene matches. Germline CDR1 SGHAT, CDR2 FQDESV (reference sequence). Based on the CDR3 plus reference TRBV11-1 and TRBJ1-4, the full variable domain is EAEVAQSPRYKITEKSQAVAFWCDPISGHATLYWYRQILGQGPELLVQFQDESVVDDSQLPKDRFSAERLKGVDSTLKIQPAELGDSAMYLCASSSGQGAREKLFFGSGTQLSVL.

V usage is TRBV28 and J usage is TRBJ2-1; the D gene is possibly TRBD1 (6 bases). The CDR3 contains 15 residues. Trimming left V 10 bases short and J 8 bases short, with 24 bases between. Germline-derived CDR1 and CDR2 are MDHEN and SYDVKM. The chain's CDR3 is CATSDSQAFSHEQFF. For the CDR3, the DNA is TGTGCCACCTCGGACAGCCAAGCCTTCTCCCATGAGCAGTTCTTC.

V gene TRBV19 combines with J gene TRBJ2-7, with D perhaps TRBD1 (6 bases). Trimming stripped 3 bases from V and 5 bases from J, with 17 bases between. The CDR3 covers 15 residues. Germline CDR1 reads LNHDA; CDR2 reads SQIVND (reference sequence). The CDR3 loop reads CASSIYLQGDDEQYF. The CDR3 DNA sequence: TGTGCCAGTAGTATTTACCTACAGGGCGACGACGAGCAGTACTTC.

The CDR3 spells CASSSGLAGGNTDTQYF. CDR3 nucleotide sequence: TGCGCCAGCAGCTCGGGACTAGCGGGAGGGAACACAGATACGCAGTATTTT. The chain employs TRBV5-1 and TRBJ2-3; 16 bases map to TRBD2. V shed 3 bases and J 2 bases; nucleotides not matched to a gene: 3. CDR1 SGHRS and CDR2 YFSETQ come from the germline V gene. The CDR3 extends over 17 amino acids.

This chain links TRBV15 with TRBJ2-1; D is ambiguous. Germline V gene data show CDR1 as LNHNV and CDR2 as YYDKDF (reference sequence). This CDR3 has 15 residues. Deletions cut 2 bases from V and 5 bases from J, with 13 bases between. This CDR3 is CATSRHSSDDNEQFF. The CDR3 region has the DNA TGTGCCACCAGCAGACACTCCTCAGACGACAATGAGCAGTTCTTC.

The rearrangement links TRBV24-1 to TRBJ1-1; 8 bases are shared with TRBD1. The germline V gene encodes CDR1 KGHDR and CDR2 SFDVKD. The CDR3 has 23 amino acids. Losses at the gene ends were 0 bases for V and 0 bases for J; bases not matched to a gene: 23. The CDR3: CATSDLSRGPLQRYHQMNTEAFF. CDR3 coding DNA: TGTGCCACCAGTGATTTGAGCAGGGGGCCACTCCAACGGTATCACCAAATGAACACTGAAGCTTTCTTT.

The V gene is TRBV20-1, the J gene TRBJ1-2; D might be TRBD1 (5 bases). CDR3 length: 13 amino acids. The germline gives CDR1 DFQATT, CDR2 SNEGSKA (reference sequence). Trimming left V 3 bases short and J 6 bases short, with 14 bases between. The DNA of the CDR3 is TGCAGTGCTAGTGGCATCATGGGGGATGGCTACACCTTC. It translates to CSASGIMGDGYTF.

The genes are TRBV5-6 and TRBJ2-2; the match to TRBD1 covers 7 bases. In germline, CDR1 is SGHDT, CDR2 YYEEEE. V trimming: 3 bases; J trimming: 6 bases; junction bases outside the gene matches: 8. The CDR3 extends over 15 amino acids. The CDR3 DNA reads as TGTGCCAGCAGCTCGTACACCGACAGGGCCGGGGAGCTGTTTTTT. Encoded protein: CASSSYTDRAGELFF.

This clone was observed a few times. The chain joins TRBV13 to TRBJ1-1; D not certain. Trimming removed 2 bases from V and 8 bases from J, with 6 bases in between. The CDR3 has 11 amino acids. Germline V CDR1 and CDR2: PRHDT, FYEKMQ (reference sequence). CDR3 protein: CASSLIEEAFF. In DNA form, the CDR3 reads TGTGCCAGCAGCTTAATAGAAGAAGCTTTCTTT.